This T cell receptor beta chain was profiled in a study of beta chain features in type 1 diabetes. Study context: No age, gender or cell yield differences were seen between patients and healthy donors. Investigators examined 107,917,701 sorted cells across all samples.

The sequenced template was cDNA made from the entire isolated RNA. Profiled with immunoSEQ multiplex PCR; TCRdb holds only in-frame clones, not every one. The sample includes hundreds of thousands of clones, 15% to 20% of them seen just once. Study results and limitations: A possible short-template PCR bias applies equally to patients and controls.

Comments on this clone: Its antigen is currently unknown.

This sequence originates from a woman aged 18-30 years in good health. The sequencing input was naive CD4+ T cells from blood.

Here the CDR3 reads CASSPGAGQPQHF. CDR3 DNA sequence: TGTGCCAGCTCACCTGGCGCGGGGCAGCCCCAGCATTTT. The chain links TRBV18 to TRBJ1-5, with D uncertain. The germline V gene encodes CDR1 KGHSH and CDR2 LQKENI. Trimming took off 3 bases at V and 7 bases at J, with 10 bases between the two ends. This CDR3 has 13 residues.